Below, 15 T cell receptor beta chains from the same sample are listed, as sequenced in a study of prognosis after radiotherapy for stage I lung cancer. Genomic DNA served as the source from which two-round multiplex PCR generated TCR beta CDR3 amplicons. Amplification in first-round PCR relied on primers specific to each TRBV and TRBJ gene. Each CDR3 protein gets one entry after TCRdb re-called the multiplex PCR reads with MiXCR. The table records about 26,000 distinct CDR3 sequences, about 41% of them present only once. The specimen comprised PBMCs, sampled before or after stereotactic body radiation therapy (not recorded which). The source of these receptors is a donor over 45 with non-small cell lung cancer.

The chain is built from TRBV6-2 or TRBV6-3 and TRBJ1-6; D gene ambiguous. Trimming cost V 8 bases and J 7 bases, with 9 bases left between them. The CDR3 loop spans 12 amino acids. Germline CDR1 MNHEY, CDR2 SVGEGT. The DNA for the CDR3 is TGTGCCAGCTCATTGGGAAATTCACCCCTCCACTTT. It codes for CASSLGNSPLHF.

This clonotype counts as medium-sized (0.01 to 0.1%). This rearrangement joins TRBV5-1 to TRBJ1-6, with 8 bases fitting TRBD1. The CDR3 has 14 residues. Germline V gene sequence: CDR1 SGHRS, CDR2 YFSETQ. Trimming took 4 bases from V and 9 from J; bases not matched to a gene: 6. The CDR3, as DNA: TGCGCCAGCAGCGAACTGACAGGGGCTTCACCCCTCCACTTT. This codes for CASSELTGASPLHF.

This CDR3 reads CASGLTGQVSSGANVLTF. Here the CDR3 DNA reads TGTGCTAGTGGTTTGACTGGACAGGTTAGCTCTGGGGCCAACGTCCTGACTTTC. The chain has TRBV12-5 and TRBJ2-6; TRBD1 matches 7 bases. This CDR3 is 18 amino acids long. V lost 2 bases and J lost 0; bases outside the gene matches: 7. Germline loops: CDR1 LGHNT, CDR2 FRNRAP.

In this sample, this clonotype turned up many times. V is TRBV6-1 and J is TRBJ1-3, with D unresolved. V lost 5 bases and J lost 0, with 11 bases in between. This CDR3 comprises 15 residues. CDR1 is MNHNS, CDR2 SASEGT, per germline. The CDR3 DNA is TGTGCCAGCAGTCTGGACGGAGGCTCTGGAAACACCATATATTTT. It translates to CASSLDGGSGNTIYF.

This clonotype was seen at least ten times. The chain recombines TRBV20-1 with TRBJ2-2, with D possibly TRBD1 on 5 matching bases. The CDR3 is made up of 13 amino acids. V was trimmed by 4 bases and J by 3 bases, leaving 9 bases between them. Germline values: CDR1 DFQATT, CDR2 SNEGSKA (reference sequence). The chain's CDR3 is CSAIIRDTGELFF. The CDR3 coding sequence is TGCAGTGCTATTATCAGGGACACCGGGGAGCTGTTTTTT.

The J gene is TRBJ1-1, the V gene TRBV19; D is uncertain. CDR1 LNHDA and CDR2 SQIVND come from the germline V gene (reference sequence). The CDR3 length is 11 residues. Trimming removed 2 bases from V and 6 bases from J, with 4 bases in between. The CDR3 region has the DNA TGTGCCAGTAGTATAATTGCTGAAGCTTTCTTT. This codes for CASSIIAEAFF. Based on the CDR3 plus reference TRBV19 and TRBJ1-1, the full variable domain is DGGITQSPKYLFRKEGQNVTLSCEQNLNHDAMYWYRQDPGQGLRLIYYSQIVNDFQKGDIAEGYSVSREKKESFPLTVTSAQKNPTAFYLCASSIIAEAFFGQGTRLTVV.

There are many counts of this clonotype. V and J are TRBV6-1 and TRBJ1-1; no firm D call. Trimming stripped 7 bases from V and 1 base from J, with 13 bases between. Germline-derived CDR1 and CDR2 are MNHNS and SASEGT. The length of the CDR3 is 14 residues. This CDR3 is CASNPAGKNTEAFF. CDR3 sequence (DNA): TGTGCCAGCAACCCCGCAGGCAAGAACACTGAAGCTTTCTTT.

This clonotype appeared many times. This chain uses TRBV7-9 with TRBJ1-1; D is unresolved. The CDR3 loop spans 14 amino acids. The V end was cut by 5 bases, the J end by 0 bases, with 10 bases between. CDR1 is SEHNR, CDR2 FQNEAQ, per germline (reference sequence). The CDR3 reads CASSPTVLNTEAFF. Written as DNA, the CDR3 is TGTGCCAGCAGCCCCACAGTTTTGAACACTGAAGCTTTCTTT. Supplemented by reference TRBV7-9 and TRBJ1-1, the full variable domain reads DTGVSQNPRHKITKRGQNVTFRCDPISEHNRLYWYRQTLGQGPEFLTYFQNEAQLEKSRLLSDRFSAERPKGSFSTLEIQRTEQGDSAMYLCASSPTVLNTEAFFGQGTRLTVV.

This clonotype was detected many times. The J gene is TRBJ1-1, the V gene TRBV9; D not certain. This CDR3 region has 13 residues. Between the trimmed V and J ends, which lost 0 bases and 3 bases, there was a span of 6 bases. Germline V gene lookup returns CDR1 SGDLS and CDR2 YYNGEE. CDR3 region: CASSVGADTEAFF. In nucleotides, the CDR3 is TGTGCCAGCAGCGTAGGGGCCGACACTGAAGCTTTCTTT.

The rearrangement uses TRBV5-1 and TRBJ2-7; TRBD2 matches at 7 bases. The CDR3 consists of 16 residues. In germline, CDR1 is SGHRS, CDR2 YFSETQ. The V segment lost 0 bases and the J segment 3 bases; nucleotides outside the gene matches: 9. The CDR3 loop reads CASSLAYGLDVYEQYF. Here the CDR3 DNA reads TGCGCCAGCAGCTTGGCGTATGGACTAGACGTCTACGAGCAGTACTTC. The full variable domain, rest sourced from reference TRBV5-1 and TRBJ2-7, is KAGVTQTPRYLIKTRGQQVTLSCSPISGHRSVSWYQQTPGQGLQFLFEYFSETQRNKGNFPGRFSGRQFSNSRSEMNVSTLELGDSALYLCASSLAYGLDVYEQYFGPGTRLTVT.

A word on this clonotype: This sequence is one base from a far larger clone and is likely a read error. The rearrangement uses TRBV5-1 and TRBJ2-4; TRBD2 aligns across 9 bases. Germline V gene sequence: CDR1 SGHRS, CDR2 YFSETQ. This CDR3 is built from 16 residues. The CDR3 reads CASSKGRGGGADEQSF. In DNA form, the CDR3 reads TGCGCCAGCAGTAAGGGGCGAGGCGGGGGGGCAGATGAGCAGTCCTTC.

This clonotype has at least ten counts. The chain has TRBV7-9 and TRBJ1-2; D not resolved. Germline-derived CDR1 and CDR2 are SEHNR and FQNEAQ (reference sequence). Trimming left V 1 base short and J 4 bases short, with 13 bases between. The CDR3 is 15 amino acids. In DNA, the CDR3 is TGTGCCAGCAGCTTAGGAGGGTCGGAACTCTATGGCTACACCTTC. This translates into CASSLGGSELYGYTF.

This clonotype was seen at least ten times. The chain employs TRBV6-1 and TRBJ2-1, with unresolved D. The CDR3 is 11 amino acids. Germline V gene sequence: CDR1 MNHNS, CDR2 SASEGT. V lost 7 bases, J lost 5 bases, and 6 bases lay in between. The CDR3 DNA follows: TGTGCCAGCATTCATAACAATGAGCAGTTCTTC. It encodes CASIHNNEQFF.

This clonotype was detected ten times or more. The gene calls are TRBV6-1 and TRBJ2-3; 14 positions match TRBD2. CDR1 MNHNS and CDR2 SASEGT come from the germline V gene. V lost 6 bases and J lost 5; bases outside the gene matches: 7. The CDR3 consists of 16 residues. The CDR3 is CASSRWTSGGLDTQYF. The CDR3 nucleotides read TGTGCCAGCAGCCGTTGGACTAGCGGGGGGTTAGATACGCAGTATTTT.

This clonotype has at least ten counts. The genes are TRBV5-4 and TRBJ2-1; 9 nucleotides match TRBD2. Per the germline V gene, CDR1 is SGHNT and CDR2 is YYREEE (reference sequence). V dropped 0 bases and J dropped 7; count of bases not matched to a gene: 8. This CDR3 contains 16 residues. In DNA form, the CDR3 reads TGTGCCAGCAGCTTGGTTGGCGGGGGGGCGCGTAATGAGCAGTTCTTC. Protein: CASSLVGGGARNEQFF.